These 28 T cell receptor beta chains originate from one sample sequenced in a study of T cells in Graves' hyperthyroidism and ophthalmopathy. Researchers amplified the TCR beta CDR3 regions from RNA transcripts. A set of HTBI primers served as the primers for a first-round RT-PCR of the TCR CDR3. TCRdb itself ran the multiplex PCR reads through MiXCR, one entry per CDR3 protein. The sample records around 520,000 distinct CDR3 sequences, 13% to 15% being singletons. The sample was blood. Receptors were obtained from a woman aged 40 to 50 with Graves' hyperthyroidism.

At least ten counts were recorded for this clonotype. V gene TRBV6-1 combines with J gene TRBJ2-1; 7 bases align to TRBD1. This CDR3 has 16 amino acids. With 3 bases clipped from V and 5 bases from J, the junction kept 10 bases outside the gene matches. Germline V lookup: CDR1 MNHNS, CDR2 SASEGT. The chain's CDR3 is CASSDGTDYTHNEQFF. The CDR3, as DNA: TGTGCCAGCAGTGATGGGACAGATTATACGCACAATGAGCAGTTCTTC.

This chain links TRBV5-1 with TRBJ1-4; D remains unclear. The germline V gene encodes CDR1 SGHRS and CDR2 YFSETQ. This CDR3 contains 14 residues. With 3 bases removed from V and 7 bases from J, the gap between germline ends came to 13 bases. CDR3 sequence reads: CASSYGTEGEKLFF. The CDR3, as DNA: TGCGCCAGCAGCTACGGAACCGAAGGTGAAAAACTGTTTTTT.

This clonotype has a count of ten or more. The chain uses TRBV12-3 or TRBV12-4 and TRBJ2-1, with unresolved D. The CDR3 is made up of 14 amino acids. V dropped 0 bases and J dropped 5 bases, with 8 bases sitting between them. The CDR3 region is CASSLAVGDNEQFF. The CDR3 region has the DNA TGTGCCAGCAGTTTAGCAGTGGGCGACAATGAGCAGTTCTTC.

This clonotype showed up just a few times. The V call is TRBV12-5, the J call TRBJ2-2; 8 positions agree with TRBD1. This CDR3 spans 16 amino acids. Germline V gives CDR1 LGHNT, CDR2 FRNRAP. J was trimmed by 5 bases and V by 6 bases; bases with no gene match: 11. Here the CDR3 reads CASGQGDSRPTGELFF. In DNA form, the CDR3 reads TGTGCTAGTGGACAGGGGGACAGCAGGCCGACCGGGGAGCTGTTTTTT.

This clonotype was seen at least ten times. J is TRBJ1-6 and V is TRBV18, with a weak D call TRBD1 (5 bases). V lost 3 bases, J lost 10 bases, and 16 bases lay in between. Germline values: CDR1 KGHSH, CDR2 LQKENI. There are 15 residues in the CDR3. In nucleotides, the CDR3 is TGTGCCAGCTCACCCAGTGGGCAGGGAGAGTCACCCCTCCACTTT. Translated, it gives CASSPSGQGESPLHF.

In its sample, this clonotype was seen many times. This chain uses TRBV11-2 with TRBJ2-7, with D tentatively TRBD2 (6 bases). CDR1 and CDR2 (germline): SGHAT, FQNNGV. V lost 6 bases and J 3 bases, leaving 12 bases between the germline ends. This CDR3 contains 13 residues. CDR3 in amino acids: CASRPGLLYEQYF. The CDR3 DNA reads as TGTGCCAGCAGACCGGGACTGCTCTACGAGCAGTACTTC.

This clonotype occurred many times. V gene TRBV12-3 or TRBV12-4 combines with J gene TRBJ1-2; D perhaps matches TRBD1 (6 bases). V was shortened by 5 bases and J by 4 bases, with 8 bases between the two germline ends. This CDR3 region has 12 residues. DNA of the CDR3: TGTGCCAGCAGTCCAGGGGTCTATGGCTACACCTTC. It encodes CASSPGVYGYTF.

This clonotype was picked up many times. The chain joins TRBV7-8 to TRBJ2-1, with 7 bases aligning to TRBD2. The CDR3 covers 14 residues. Germline V gives CDR1 SGHVS, CDR2 FQNEAQ. Trimming removed 1 base from V and 4 bases from J; junction bases left unmatched: 1. CDR3 amino acids: CASSLGGGYNEQFF. CDR3 bases: TGTGCCAGCAGCTTAGGGGGAGGGTACAATGAGCAGTTCTTC.

This clonotype has only one observation. The chain employs TRBV7-8 and TRBJ1-1, with 9 bases fitting TRBD1. This CDR3 is 15 amino acids long. The V gene's germline CDR1 is SGHVS and CDR2 FQNEAQ. Trimming cost V 1 base and J 5 bases; bases outside gene matches: 5. The CDR3 bases are TGTGCCAGCAGCTTAGTGGGGACAGGGAGAACTGAAGCTTTCTTT. Translation gives CASSLVGTGRTEAFF.

This clonotype was seen only a few times. The chain combines TRBV10-3 with TRBJ2-2; 13 bases agree with TRBD2. The J segment lost 5 bases and the V segment lost 4 bases, leaving 4 bases of the junction unmatched. Per the germline V gene, CDR1 is ENHRY and CDR2 is SYGVKD. CDR3 size: 16 residues. The CDR3 protein is CAISGTSGRGTGELFF. For the CDR3, the DNA is TGTGCCATCAGTGGGACTAGCGGGAGAGGAACCGGGGAGCTGTTTTTT.

This clonotype occurred many times. This sequence joins TRBV6-5 and TRBJ2-7; the D is unclear. The CDR3 covers 15 residues. The V end was cut by 0 bases, the J end by 5 bases, with 14 bases between. Germline CDR1 is MNHEY and CDR2 is SVGAGI. The CDR3 coding sequence is TGTGCCAGCAGTTACTCCGCCGGACGCGCCAACGAGCAGTACTTC. Translating it yields CASSYSAGRANEQYF.

This clonotype was seen more than once but under ten times. J is TRBJ1-2 and V is TRBV28, with 7 bases aligning to TRBD1. The CDR3 has 14 residues. Germline assignment: CDR1 MDHEN and CDR2 SYDVKM. Unmatched junction bases numbered 3, after V lost 5 bases and J lost 0 bases. This CDR3 reads CASSRTGANYGYTF. As DNA, the CDR3 is TGTGCCAGCAGTCGGACAGGAGCTAACTATGGCTACACCTTC.

This clonotype was recorded many times. This chain uses TRBV20-1 with TRBJ2-1, with D unclear. The CDR3 contains 13 residues. V was trimmed by 3 bases and J by 2 bases, leaving 8 bases between them. Germline loops: CDR1 DFQATT, CDR2 SNEGSKA (reference sequence). CDR3 amino acids: CSARLDPYNEQFF. The DNA for the CDR3 is TGCAGTGCTAGGCTAGACCCCTACAATGAGCAGTTCTTC.

The chain recombines TRBV28 with TRBJ2-3; D gene uncertain. V lost 7 bases to trimming and J lost 0 bases, with 14 bases between them. Germline V gene sequence: CDR1 MDHEN, CDR2 SYDVKM. This CDR3 region has 15 residues. The CDR3 protein is CASTKWATSTDTQYF. DNA of the CDR3: TGTGCCAGCACTAAATGGGCTACTAGCACAGATACGCAGTATTTT.

The J gene is TRBJ2-4, the V gene TRBV3-1; no clear D. This CDR3 is built from 15 residues. The V end lost 0 bases, the J end lost 5 bases, and 11 bases lay between the germline ends. Per germline, CDR1 LGHDT and CDR2 YNNKEL (reference sequence). The CDR3 is CASSQDFRSQNIQYF. In DNA, the CDR3 is TGTGCCAGCAGCCAAGATTTTAGGAGCCAAAACATTCAGTACTTC.

The table lists this clonotype with many counts. The genes are TRBV18 and TRBJ1-1; the D is unclear. The CDR3 sequence is 15 residues long. Germline lookup yields CDR1 KGHSH and CDR2 LQKENI. The V and J ends lost 1 base and 0 bases respectively, with 9 bases between them. The CDR3 protein is CASSPLPDMNTEAFF. The CDR3 nucleotides are TGTGCCAGCTCACCACTACCTGATATGAACACTGAAGCTTTCTTT.

This chain links TRBV10-2 with TRBJ1-1, with TRBD1 matching over 8 bases. Germline CDR1 and CDR2: WSHSY and SAAADI. The CDR3 is 14 amino acids. Trimming took 4 bases from V and 12 from J; bases not matched to a gene: 13. The CDR3 DNA is TGCGCCAGCAGTGGAGTGGACAGGGCCGAGATTCCTTTCTTT. It yields the protein CASSGVDRAEIPFF.

In this sample, this clonotype turned up many times. The chain carries TRBV2 and TRBJ2-3; maybe TRBD1 (6 bases). Germline V lookup: CDR1 SNHLY, CDR2 FYNNEI. V was cut by 8 bases and J by 2 bases, with 8 bases left in between. This CDR3 is built from 12 residues. The CDR3 sequence is CASPGATDTQYF. CDR3 bases: TGTGCCAGCCCAGGGGCCACAGATACGCAGTATTTT. The whole variable domain, filled in from reference TRBV2 and TRBJ2-3, reads EPEVTQTPSHQVTQMGQEVILRCVPISNHLYFYWYRQILGQKVEFLVSFYNNEISEKSEIFDDQFSVERPDGSNFTLKIRSTKLEDSAMYFCASPGATDTQYFGPGTRLTVL.

This rearrangement joins TRBV18 to TRBJ2-7; 7 bases agree with TRBD1. The CDR3 runs 15 residues. Germline V gene lookup returns CDR1 KGHSH and CDR2 LQKENI. The junction had 5 bases not matched to a gene; V was cut back by 3 bases and J by 0 bases. The CDR3 is CASSPQGTVSYEQYF. The CDR3 region has the DNA TGTGCCAGCTCACCCCAAGGGACAGTCTCCTACGAGCAGTACTTC.

In this sample, this clonotype turned up many times. The V and J genes are TRBV7-9 and TRBJ2-7; 8 positions match TRBD2. The CDR3 sequence is 15 residues long. After removal of 5 bases from V and 3 bases from J, the junction contained 9 bases not matched to a gene. CDR1 is SEHNR, CDR2 FQNEAQ, per germline (reference sequence). CDR3 loop: CASSPGGGPFYEQYF. As DNA, the CDR3 is TGTGCCAGCAGCCCGGGCGGGGGGCCATTCTACGAGCAGTACTTC. The full variable domain, its missing parts supplied by reference TRBV7-9 and TRBJ2-7, is DTGVSQNPRHKITKRGQNVTFRCDPISEHNRLYWYRQTLGQGPEFLTYFQNEAQLEKSRLLSDRFSAERPKGSFSTLEIQRTEQGDSAMYLCASSPGGGPFYEQYFGPGTRLTVT.

This clonotype was picked up a small number of times. The chain is built from TRBV20-1 and TRBJ2-1; D assignment may be TRBD1 or TRBD2 (5 bases each). Germline V gene lookup returns CDR1 DFQATT and CDR2 SNEGSKA (reference sequence). The CDR3 runs to 12 residues. The CDR3 region has the DNA TGCAGCCGGGGCAGCTCCTACAATGAGCAGTTCTTC. It specifies CSRGSSYNEQFF.

The table lists this clonotype with many counts. The rearrangement joins TRBV7-8 to TRBJ2-5; D possibly corresponds to TRBD1 (6 bases). V lost 0 bases, J lost 5 bases, and 13 bases lay in between. This CDR3 contains 15 residues. CDR1 SGHVS and CDR2 FQNEAQ come from the germline V gene. DNA of the CDR3: TGTGCCAGCAGCTTAGCTCAAGGGGGATGGGAGACCCAGTACTTC. It encodes CASSLAQGGWETQYF. The full variable domain, in which reference TRBV7-8 and TRBJ2-5 provide the parts outside the CDR3, is GAGVSQSPRYKVAKRGQDVALRCDPISGHVSLFWYQQALGQGPEFLTYFQNEAQLDKSGLPSDRFFAERPEGSVSTLKIQRTQQEDSAVYLCASSLAQGGWETQYFGPGTRLLVL.

This clonotype was observed many times. The chain recombines TRBV12-3 or TRBV12-4 with TRBJ1-1, with no clear D. The CDR3 is 14 residues long. Deletions cut 3 bases from V and 1 base from J, with 9 bases between. The CDR3 is CASSFKAGNTEAFF. In nucleotides, the CDR3 is TGTGCCAGCAGTTTCAAGGCGGGGAACACTGAAGCTTTCTTT.

This clonotype appeared many times. The J gene is TRBJ2-5, the V gene TRBV13; unclear D gene. The CDR3 is 14 residues long. The germline V gene encodes CDR1 PRHDT and CDR2 FYEKMQ (reference sequence). The ends were cut back, 0 bases at V and 0 bases at J, with 5 bases in the middle. The CDR3 spells CASSLGVHQETQYF. CDR3 in DNA: TGTGCCAGCAGCTTAGGTGTCCACCAAGAGACCCAGTACTTC.

This clonotype has at least ten counts. The chain uses TRBV28 and TRBJ2-2, with a tentative D call TRBD2 (7 bases). This CDR3 is built from 16 residues. V was shortened by 8 bases and J by 3 bases, with 19 bases between the two germline ends. The germline gives CDR1 MDHEN, CDR2 SYDVKM. This CDR3 is CASLGGHRRDTGELFF. In DNA, the CDR3 is TGTGCCAGCTTGGGGGGGCATCGAAGGGACACCGGGGAGCTGTTTTTT.

The V gene is TRBV27, the J gene TRBJ2-7; D might be TRBD2 (5 bases). Trimming took 7 bases from V and 0 from J, leaving 16 bases between them. Germline V lookup: CDR1 MNHEY, CDR2 SMNVEV (reference sequence). The length of the CDR3 is 15 residues. DNA for the CDR3: TGTGCCAGCAAAGCCTATCCTGGGAGCTCCTACGAGCAGTACTTC. It codes for CASKAYPGSSYEQYF.

The sample holds many counts of this clonotype. The V call is TRBV6-6, the J call TRBJ1-1, with D possibly TRBD1 on 6 matching bases. Germline CDR1 is MNHNY and CDR2 is SVGAGI (reference sequence). Trimming removed 0 bases at V and 5 bases at J, with 13 bases between. CDR3 size: 15 residues. CDR3 sequence reads: CASSYSPGVKTEAFF. CDR3 bases: TGTGCCAGCAGTTACTCGCCAGGGGTTAAAACTGAAGCTTTCTTT.

The sample holds many counts of this clonotype. The CDR3 DNA is TGTGCCAGTAGAGGGGGGGCCGCGAACACCGGGGAGCTGTTTTTT. Its protein is CASRGGAANTGELFF. The chain is built from TRBV28 and TRBJ2-2; the D gene is possibly TRBD2 (7 bases). CDR3 length equals 15 residues. Per germline, CDR1 MDHEN and CDR2 SYDVKM. Trimming left V 9 bases short and J 0 bases short, with 14 bases between.